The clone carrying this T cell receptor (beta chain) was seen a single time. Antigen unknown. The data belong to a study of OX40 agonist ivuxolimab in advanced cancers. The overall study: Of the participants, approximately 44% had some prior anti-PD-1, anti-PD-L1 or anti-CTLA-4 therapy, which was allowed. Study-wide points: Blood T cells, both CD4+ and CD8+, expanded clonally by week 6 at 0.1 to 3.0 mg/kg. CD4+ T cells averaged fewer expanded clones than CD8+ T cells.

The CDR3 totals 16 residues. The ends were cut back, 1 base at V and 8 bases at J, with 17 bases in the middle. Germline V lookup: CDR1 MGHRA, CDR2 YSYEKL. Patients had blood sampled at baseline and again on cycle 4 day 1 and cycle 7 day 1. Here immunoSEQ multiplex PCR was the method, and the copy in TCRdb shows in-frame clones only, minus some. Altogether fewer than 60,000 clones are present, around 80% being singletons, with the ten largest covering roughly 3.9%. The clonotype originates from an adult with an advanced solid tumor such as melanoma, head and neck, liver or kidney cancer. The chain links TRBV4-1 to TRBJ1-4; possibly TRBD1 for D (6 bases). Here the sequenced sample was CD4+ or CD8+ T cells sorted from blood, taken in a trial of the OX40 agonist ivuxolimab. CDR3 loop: CASSQAPRGAREKLFF. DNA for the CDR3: TGCGCCAGCAGCCAAGCCCCGAGGGGGGCTCGGGAAAAACTGTTTTTT.